This T cell receptor (beta chain) was captured in a study of T-cell reconstitution after alpha-beta-depleted transplantation in children. Unique molecular identifiers featured in how the TCRbeta library was prepared. In TCRdb, the PCR reads were re-called with MiXCR into one record per CDR3 protein. The sample yields a few hundred thousand distinct CDR3 sequences, 7.5% to 10% seen once. Ten or more counts support this clonotype. This specimen was PBMCs from the stem cell graft donor, taken from the stem cell graft. This receptor was identified in a human donor who donated a stem cell graft to a child with SCID.

The CDR3 DNA reads TGCAGTGCTAACCCGGGCCCCGTCGGCTATGGCTACACCTTC. The encoded protein is CSANPGPVGYGYTF. The chain recombines TRBV20-1 with TRBJ1-2; D unclear. This CDR3 region has 14 residues. V was clipped by 4 bases and J by 4 bases, with 16 bases between them. CDR1 and CDR2 from the germline V gene are DFQATT and SNEGSKA (reference sequence).